The present T cell receptor beta chain was sequenced within a study of T cells expressing NK-cell markers. Notes on the study in general: A few donors' CD3+CD56-NKG2C+ cells were dominated by the same clonotypes.

For TCR beta, cDNA was produced by 5'RACE template switching with UMIs. TCRdb reworked the 5' RACE reads into one entry per CDR3 protein, no DNA. Its table records about 450,000 distinct CDR3 sequences. As to this clonotype: The target antigen is unknown.

Germline loops: CDR1 LGHNA, CDR2 YNFKEQ. The CDR3 runs to 19 residues. The receptor was isolated from a woman between 18 and 70 years old in good health. The chain combines TRBV4-2 with TRBJ2-3; TCRdb selects TRBD2, and the lack of DNA leaves this call unchecked. The sample was blood T cells: a sorted CD56 or NKG2C T cell subset, CD4+ or CD8+ T cells, or bulk PBMC T cells (not recorded which). This CDR3 reads CASSRLAGGTIPVADTQYF.